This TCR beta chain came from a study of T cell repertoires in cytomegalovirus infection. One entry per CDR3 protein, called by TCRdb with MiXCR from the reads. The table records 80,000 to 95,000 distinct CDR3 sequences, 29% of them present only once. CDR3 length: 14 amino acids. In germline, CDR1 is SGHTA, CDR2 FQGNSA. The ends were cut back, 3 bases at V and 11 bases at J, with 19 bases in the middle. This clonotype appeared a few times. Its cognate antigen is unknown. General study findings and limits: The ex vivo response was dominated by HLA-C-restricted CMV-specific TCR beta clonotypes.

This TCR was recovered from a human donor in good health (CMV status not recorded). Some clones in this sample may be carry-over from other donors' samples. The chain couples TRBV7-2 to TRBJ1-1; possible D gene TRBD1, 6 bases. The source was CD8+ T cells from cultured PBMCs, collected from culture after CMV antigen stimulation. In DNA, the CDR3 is TGTGCCAGCAGCTTTCAGACTCTGACAGGTGGGGCTTTCTTT. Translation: CASSFQTLTGGAFF. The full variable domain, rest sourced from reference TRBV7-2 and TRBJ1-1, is GAGVSQSPSNKVTEKGKDVELRCDPISGHTALYWYRQSLGQGLEFLIYFQGNSAPDKSGLPSDRFSAERTGGSVSTLTIQRTQQEDSAVYLCASSFQTLTGGAFFGQGTRLTVV.